What follows are 5 T cell receptor beta chains derived from one specimen sequenced in a study of blood T cell repertoires in COVID-19. Profiling relied on immunoSEQ multiplex PCR, and the TCRdb table lists in-frame clones only, not all of them. This table holds 150,000 to 200,000 clones, 83% found once. Material for sequencing was peripheral blood. The receptors were gathered from a woman in her 70s with COVID-19, enrolled during active disease.

The chain combines TRBV9 with TRBJ1-2; 9 positions agree with TRBD1. Germline loops: CDR1 SGDLS, CDR2 YYNGEE. This CDR3 region has 14 residues. The J segment lost 8 bases and the V segment lost 5 bases, leaving 10 bases of the junction unmatched. The CDR3 coding sequence is TGTGCCAGCAGTCGGTCACAGGGGGCGCGCGGCTACACCTTC. Translating gives CASSRSQGARGYTF.

This clone was counted between two and nine times. The chain couples TRBV5-1 to TRBJ1-1; 7 bases agree with TRBD1. CDR1 SGHRS and CDR2 YFSETQ come from the germline V gene. J lost 4 bases, V lost 0 bases, and 3 bases had no gene match. CDR3 length equals 14 residues. The CDR3 nucleotides read TGCGCCAGCAGCTTGGAGACAGGGATCACTGAAGCTTTCTTT. It codes for CASSLETGITEAFF.

CDR3 DNA: TGCGCCAGCAGCTTGGAGGGGCGAACTAATGAAAAACTGTTTTTT. Translated: CASSLEGRTNEKLFF. The V and J genes are TRBV5-1 and TRBJ1-4; the D gene is possibly TRBD1 (5 bases). The V gene's germline CDR1 is SGHRS and CDR2 YFSETQ. Trimming cost V 0 bases and J 1 base, with 7 bases left between them. The CDR3 runs to 15 residues.

This clone showed up just a few times. The V gene is TRBV19, the J gene TRBJ1-5, with 8 bases that match TRBD1. The CDR3 consists of 13 residues. The germline CDR1 and CDR2 sequences are LNHDA and SQIVND (reference sequence). With V trimmed by 4 bases and J by 6 bases, 2 bases remained unmatched. CDR3: CASSTTGVQPQHF. The CDR3 DNA reads TGTGCCAGTAGTACGACAGGGGTTCAGCCCCAGCATTTT.

The chain employs TRBV5-4 and TRBJ1-2; maybe TRBD1 (6 bases). Trimming took 1 base from V and 8 from J, leaving 18 bases between them. CDR1 is SGHNT and CDR2 is YYREEE in the germline V gene (reference sequence). The CDR3 spans 15 residues. The CDR3 loop reads CASSLSGGTIYGYTF. Written as DNA, the CDR3 is TGTGCCAGCAGCTTGTCTGGGGGCACAATCTACGGCTACACCTTC.